The T cell receptor (beta chain) under discussion was sequenced for a study of T cells after yellow fever vaccination (dated by TCRdb to the late 2010s). About the full investigation: The SMART-Seq v4 Ultra Low Input RNA kit was used to prepare libraries from fractions with low cell numbers. To track T-cell clones before and after primary and booster YFV17D yellow fever vaccination, bulk TCR alpha and beta repertoires were sequenced longitudinally. Two healthy male donors, one aged 18 to 30 and one aged 30 to 39 years, were included in the cohort. Blood was drawn at multiple timepoints before and after primary and secondary immunization, with bulk PBMC replicates and cell subsets isolated. The research as a whole found: FACS-sorted repertoires could contain abundant contaminating clonotypes from the bulk population, so computational filtering was required. Most clones expanded after primary vaccination (almost 97% of CD4 and 88% of CD8) were re-detected after the booster, suggesting that broad memory maintenance occurred. The secondary T-cell response was found to be weaker but faster than the primary response, with a peak reached on day 5 rather than on day 15. A small share of clonotypes occurred in both CD4 and CD8 compartments, likely arising from convergent recombination. Because the study included only a couple of donors, the extent to which the findings can be generalized is limited.

The treatment or condition label, read with the paper, signifies: live attenuated yellow fever vaccine strain. A standard Ficoll-Paque protocol was used to isolate PBMCs from peripheral blood. Dynabeads CD4 and CD8 positive selection kits were used to isolate the CD4 and CD8 T-cell fractions. TriZol was used to extract RNA from bulk PBMCs, from CD4 and CD8 fractions, and from dextramer-positive and dextramer-negative fractions. As regards this clonotype: Its recognized antigen is unknown. Per-base quality was not reported, and no clone a single base away is much larger than it.

Synthesis of TCR cDNA relied on 5'RACE template switching, a step that introduced a universal primer site along with unique molecular identifiers. Priming of cDNA synthesis was performed from both the TCR alpha and TCR beta constant segments. Library amplification involved two PCR steps, and the second step added sample barcodes and sequencing adapters. Libraries were sequenced on Illumina HiSeq 2500 (2x100 bp) or NovaSeq (2x150 bp). As for how the authors treated the data: Reads were demultiplexed and collapsed into UMI consensus sequences with MIGEC, and V(D)J alignment was performed with MiXCR. Using edgeR on replicate PBMC samples, clonotypes were called vaccine-responding if FDR was below 0.01 and the log2 fold change was above 5 up to day 15. Each bulk clonotype was labeled CD4 or CD8 based on which sequenced repertoire, CD4 or CD8, contained the clonotype at higher abundance. Clones were called with MiXCR by TCRdb after fastp trimmed the public reads at Q25, and only in-frame beta chains were retained. Rows with a matching CDR3 protein are joined into one entry that keeps the most common DNA and genes. TCRdb's processing, not the authors', yielded these V and J calls. The sample profile shows about 240,000 distinct CDR3 sequences; 6.9% of them were found once. Jointly, the top ten make up roughly 0.9% of the sample.

The CDR3 sequence holds 17 residues, the cysteine and phenylalanine included. Just the 51-base CDR3 DNA is kept, in frame starting at base 1. V and J are truncated by 3 bases and 2 bases respectively, leaving an intervening sequence of 18 bases. CDR1 and CDR2 are drawn from the germline V gene: SGHTA, FQGNSA. The input for sequencing was CD4+ T cells sorted from PBMCs, taken 15 days after the yellow fever booster vaccination. This TCR was sampled from a man aged 30 to 39 who received the YFV17D yellow fever vaccine. The chain employs TRBV7-2 and TRBJ2-3; the D gene cannot be resolved reliably. In nucleotide form, the sequence is TGTGCCAGCAGCTTTCCCCCCGGGTTACCGATCACAGATACGCAGTATTTT. Its product reads: CASSFPPGLPITDTQYF.